The 2 T cell receptor beta chains below come from one sample, sequenced in a study of regulatory T cells in long-lasting Graves disease. CDR3 regions were amplified by Arm-PCR using iRepertoire HTBI primers to build TCR beta libraries. TCRdb ran MiXCR on the multiplex PCR reads and lists one entry per CDR3 protein. This table holds roughly 500,000 distinct CDR3 sequences, 9.5% to 15% found once. Sample time point: newly diagnosed GD, antithyroid drugs for less than 3 months. RNA from PBMCs was the source of the TCR library. The same sample was also used in a study of T cells in Graves' hyperthyroidism and ophthalmopathy.

The sample was peripheral blood mononuclear cells (PBMCs), taken at new diagnosis, from a patient treated with antithyroid drugs. These receptors came from a woman aged 25-40 years with Graves disease.

This clonotype was counted many times. This chain uses TRBV20-1 with TRBJ2-5; tentative D call: TRBD1 (6 bases). V was shortened by 6 bases and J by 2 bases, with 10 bases between the two germline ends. CDR3 length: 12 amino acids. Germline-derived CDR1 and CDR2 are DFQATT and SNEGSKA (reference sequence). CDR3 region: CSARTAQETQYF. Here the CDR3 DNA reads TGCAGTGCCAGGACAGCACAAGAGACCCAGTACTTC.

A note on this clonotype: An end of the junction differs from the germline gene, which may be a read error. This rearrangement joins TRBV11-2 to TRBJ1-1; unclear D gene. CDR1 SGHAT and CDR2 FQNNGV come from the germline V gene. The CDR3 loop spans 15 amino acids. The CDR3 protein is CASSLTVGRITDAFF. CDR3 in DNA: TGTGCCAGCAGCTTAACGGTGGGGAGGATCACTGACGCTTTCTTT.